This T cell receptor beta chain is drawn from a study of shared clonotypes between healthy human individuals. About the research overall: Per donor, CD8 memory used one plate, CD8 naive used two, CD4 memory used three and CD4 naive used three.

Genomic DNA from each subset was divided evenly over several immunoSEQ plates. Using about 220 ng DNA, approximately 27,000 T cell genomes, the sorted-subset replicate PCRs were run. The data were produced by immunoSEQ multiplex PCR, yet TCRdb's version contains in-frame clones alone and is incomplete. The sample comprises over a million clones, roughly 70% of which are singletons, and about 1.5% rests with the top ten. The CDR3 contains 12 residues. Germline CDR1 and CDR2: SGHVS and FNYEAQ. The V end was cut by 2 bases, the J end by 8 bases, with 9 bases between. Input material: memory CD4+ T cells sorted from blood. Subset: CD45RA-negative fraction. The chain combines TRBV7-6 with TRBJ1-1; D uncertain. The source of this sequence is a man aged 18 to 29 in good health. Written as DNA, the CDR3 is TGTGCCAGCAGCTTAAATGGCAGGGAAGCTTTCTTT. It specifies CASSLNGREAFF.